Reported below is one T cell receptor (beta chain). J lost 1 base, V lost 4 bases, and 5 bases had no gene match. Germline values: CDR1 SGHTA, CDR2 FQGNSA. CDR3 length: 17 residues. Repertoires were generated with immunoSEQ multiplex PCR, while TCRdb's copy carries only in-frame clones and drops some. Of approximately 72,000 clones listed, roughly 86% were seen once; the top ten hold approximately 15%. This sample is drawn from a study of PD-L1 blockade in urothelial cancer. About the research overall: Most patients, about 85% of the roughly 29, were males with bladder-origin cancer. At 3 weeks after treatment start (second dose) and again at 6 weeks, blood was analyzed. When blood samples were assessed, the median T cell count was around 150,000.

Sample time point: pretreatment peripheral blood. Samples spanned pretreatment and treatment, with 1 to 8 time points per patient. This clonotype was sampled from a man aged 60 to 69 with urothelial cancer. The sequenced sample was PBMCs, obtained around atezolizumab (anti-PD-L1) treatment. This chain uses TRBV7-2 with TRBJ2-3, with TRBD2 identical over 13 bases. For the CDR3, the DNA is TGTGCCAGCAGCTCTGGACTAGCGGGGGCCCGCACAGATACGCAGTATTTT. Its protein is CASSSGLAGARTDTQYF.